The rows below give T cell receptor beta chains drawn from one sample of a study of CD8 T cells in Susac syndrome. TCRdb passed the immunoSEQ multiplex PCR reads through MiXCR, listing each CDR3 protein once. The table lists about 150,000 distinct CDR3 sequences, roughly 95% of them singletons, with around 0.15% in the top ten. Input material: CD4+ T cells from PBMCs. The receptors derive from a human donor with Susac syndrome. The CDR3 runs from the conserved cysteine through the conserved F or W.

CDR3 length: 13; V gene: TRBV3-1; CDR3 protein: CASSQVAGGELFF
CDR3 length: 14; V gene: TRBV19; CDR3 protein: CASSIDDREETQYF
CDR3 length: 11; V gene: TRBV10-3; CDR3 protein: CAIRRGTQQFF
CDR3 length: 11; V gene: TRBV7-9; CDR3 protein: CAYGRGYEQYF
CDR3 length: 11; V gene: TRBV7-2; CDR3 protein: CASSYRLGKFF
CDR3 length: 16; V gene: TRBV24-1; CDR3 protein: CATSAGTGKSTDTQYF
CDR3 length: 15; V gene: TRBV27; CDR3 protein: CASSLLGRGNSPLHF
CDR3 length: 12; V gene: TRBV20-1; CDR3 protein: CSAGTGTYEQYF
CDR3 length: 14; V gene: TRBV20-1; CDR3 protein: CSASDSTPTDTQYF
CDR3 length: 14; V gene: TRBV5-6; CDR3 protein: CASSLGSGKETQYF
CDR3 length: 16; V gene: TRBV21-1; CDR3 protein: CASSNGGGAYPDTQYF
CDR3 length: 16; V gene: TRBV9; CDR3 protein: CASSVASGGYTGELFF
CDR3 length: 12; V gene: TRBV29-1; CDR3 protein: CSVEALSYGYTF
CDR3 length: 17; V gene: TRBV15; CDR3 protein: CATSREGRESSYNEQFF
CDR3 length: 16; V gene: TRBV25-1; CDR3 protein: CASSDLGGASSYEQYF
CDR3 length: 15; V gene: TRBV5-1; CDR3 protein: CASTLDVLAGETQYF
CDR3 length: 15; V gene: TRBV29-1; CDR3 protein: CSVWSGTGGTKTQYF
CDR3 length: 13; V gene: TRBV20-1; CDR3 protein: CSAIAGVGNEQFF
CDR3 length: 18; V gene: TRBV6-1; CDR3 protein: CASSDPRLAGGAVDTQYF
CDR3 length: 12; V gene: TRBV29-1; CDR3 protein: CSVEEKRETQYF
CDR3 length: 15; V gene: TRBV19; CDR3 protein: CASSIDRYSNQPQHF
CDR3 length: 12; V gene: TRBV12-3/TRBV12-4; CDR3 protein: CASRDRNNEQFF
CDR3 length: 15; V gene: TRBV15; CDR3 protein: CATSRGGQREEKLFF
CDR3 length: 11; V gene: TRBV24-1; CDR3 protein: CATSGGYEQYF
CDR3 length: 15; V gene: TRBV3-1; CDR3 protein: CASSQVGGPIREQYF
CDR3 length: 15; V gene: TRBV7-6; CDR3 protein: CASSRNSGNTGELFF
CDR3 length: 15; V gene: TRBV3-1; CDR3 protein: CASSKRGGAYNEQFF
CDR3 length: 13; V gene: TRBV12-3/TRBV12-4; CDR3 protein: CASCGGFYNEQFF
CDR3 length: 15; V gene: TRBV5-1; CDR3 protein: CASSFKGSRDTEAFF
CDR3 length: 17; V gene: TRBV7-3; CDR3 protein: CASSSSNLAGGYNEQFF
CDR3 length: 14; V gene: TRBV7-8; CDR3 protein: CASSLASRNYEQYF
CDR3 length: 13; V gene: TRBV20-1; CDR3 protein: CSAREGRRYEQYF
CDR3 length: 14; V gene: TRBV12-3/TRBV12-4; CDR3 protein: CASSNRDMNTEAFF
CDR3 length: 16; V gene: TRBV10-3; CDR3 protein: CAISVAGEIGQETQYF
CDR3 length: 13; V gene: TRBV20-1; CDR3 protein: CSARTRQASEAFF
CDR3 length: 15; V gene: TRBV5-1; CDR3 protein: CASSLMGTENSPLHF
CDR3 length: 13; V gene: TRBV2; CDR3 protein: CASKERSADTQYF
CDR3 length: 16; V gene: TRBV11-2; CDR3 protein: CASSSWTAWLDTEAFF
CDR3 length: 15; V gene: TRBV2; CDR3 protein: CASSGLAASSYEQYF
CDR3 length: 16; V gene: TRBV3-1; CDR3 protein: CASSLEPGGGWNEQFF
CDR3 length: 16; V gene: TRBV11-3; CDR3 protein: CASSLGPTSGGHEQFF
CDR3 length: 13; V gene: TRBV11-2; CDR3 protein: CASTPGGRYGYTF
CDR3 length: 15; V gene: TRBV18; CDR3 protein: CASSPPRSSYNEQFF
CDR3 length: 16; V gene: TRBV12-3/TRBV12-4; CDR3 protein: CASSHGQGADTGELFF